This passage covers 8 T cell receptor beta chains from one sample sequenced in a study of cytomegalovirus exposure and HLA in healthy donors. In the PCR, 60 Vbeta and 13 Jbeta primers were used. The assay was immunoSEQ multiplex PCR, and TCRdb's table has in-frame clones only and misses some. The sample has 65,000 to 80,000 clones, roughly 70% seen once. Sequencing was carried out using PBMCs. These receptor sequences come from a man in his forties in good health and CMV-seropositive.

The chain employs TRBV6-5 and TRBJ2-1; 13 bases align to TRBD2. V shed 7 bases and J 8 bases; nucleotides not matched to a gene: 8. The CDR3 extends over 15 amino acids. Germline V gives CDR1 MNHEY, CDR2 SVGAGI. CDR3 DNA sequence: TGTGCCAGCACCCGTACTAGCGGGGGGGCCGATGAGCAGTTCTTC. Translation gives CASTRTSGGADEQFF.

The chain is built from TRBV7-7 and TRBJ1-4; D gene uncertain. CDR3 length equals 15 residues. Per germline, CDR1 SSHAT and CDR2 FNYEAQ (reference sequence). V lost 1 base, J lost 8 bases, and 14 bases lay in between. CDR3 sequence (DNA): TGTGCCAGCAGCTTAGGAAGTAATTGGAGCGAAAAACTGTTTTTT. The encoded protein is CASSLGSNWSEKLFF.

The gene calls are TRBV19 and TRBJ2-3, with a possible D match to TRBD2 (5 bases). Germline V gives CDR1 LNHDA, CDR2 SQIVND (reference sequence). Trimming took 7 bases from V and 2 from J, leaving 16 bases between them. The CDR3 totals 15 residues. DNA of the CDR3: TGTGCCAGTACCGCCCGAGAGGGTTCCACAGATACGCAGTATTTT. Its protein is CASTAREGSTDTQYF.

This clone was seen more than once but under ten times. The gene calls are TRBV9 and TRBJ1-1; 8 nucleotides agree with TRBD1. The CDR3 runs to 18 residues. Unmatched junction bases numbered 11, after V lost 0 bases and J lost 1 base. Looked up from germline, CDR1 is SGDLS and CDR2 is YYNGEE. CDR3 in DNA: TGTGCCAGCAGCGTAGAAGACTGGGGACAGGTGAGGAACACTGAAGCTTTCTTT. Translated, it gives CASSVEDWGQVRNTEAFF.

A single count supports this clone. The CDR3 is CASSHGPGQGSSYEQYF. DNA of the CDR3: TGTGCCAGCAGCCACGGACCGGGACAGGGGAGCTCCTACGAGCAGTACTTC. The J gene is TRBJ2-7, the V gene TRBV28, with 10 nucleotides matching TRBD1. The germline CDR1 and CDR2 sequences are MDHEN and SYDVKM. The V and J ends lost 6 bases and 0 bases, in that order; junction bases with no gene match: 11. The CDR3 is 17 amino acids.

This clone was seen a handful of times. Written as DNA, the CDR3 is TGTGCCAGCAGCGATGGGACTAGCGGAATCTACGAGCAGTACTTC. Amino acid sequence: CASSDGTSGIYEQYF. V gene TRBV7-6 combines with J gene TRBJ2-5; TRBD2 agrees at 11 bases. The J call may be wrong; the DNA end is better matched by TRBJ2-7. Germline values: CDR1 SGHVS, CDR2 FNYEAQ. CDR3 length: 15 amino acids.

This clone came up a few times. The chain uses TRBV7-2 and TRBJ1-2, with 8 bases aligning to TRBD1. Germline-derived CDR1 and CDR2 are SGHTA and FQGNSA. The CDR3 consists of 14 residues. Trimming cost V 1 base and J 6 bases; bases outside gene matches: 4. CDR3 region: CASSLGQGANGYTF. The CDR3 DNA sequence: TGTGCCAGCAGCTTAGGGCAGGGGGCTAATGGCTACACCTTC. Variable domain in full (rest from reference TRBV7-2 and TRBJ1-2): GAGVSQSPSNKVTEKGKDVELRCDPISGHTALYWYRQSLGQGLEFLIYFQGNSAPDKSGLPSDRFSAERTGGSVSTLTIQRTQQEDSAVYLCASSLGQGANGYTFGSGTRLTVV.

This chain uses TRBV4-2 with TRBJ2-7; the D gene is possibly TRBD2 (5 bases). Germline V gene data show CDR1 as LGHNA and CDR2 as YNFKEQ. This CDR3 comprises 16 residues. The germline V and J ends were trimmed by 3 bases and 5 bases, with 20 bases remaining between them. Here the CDR3 DNA reads TGTGCCAGCAGCCAGACCCCGGGATCTCTTTCCAACGAGCAGTACTTC. Amino acid sequence: CASSQTPGSLSNEQYF.